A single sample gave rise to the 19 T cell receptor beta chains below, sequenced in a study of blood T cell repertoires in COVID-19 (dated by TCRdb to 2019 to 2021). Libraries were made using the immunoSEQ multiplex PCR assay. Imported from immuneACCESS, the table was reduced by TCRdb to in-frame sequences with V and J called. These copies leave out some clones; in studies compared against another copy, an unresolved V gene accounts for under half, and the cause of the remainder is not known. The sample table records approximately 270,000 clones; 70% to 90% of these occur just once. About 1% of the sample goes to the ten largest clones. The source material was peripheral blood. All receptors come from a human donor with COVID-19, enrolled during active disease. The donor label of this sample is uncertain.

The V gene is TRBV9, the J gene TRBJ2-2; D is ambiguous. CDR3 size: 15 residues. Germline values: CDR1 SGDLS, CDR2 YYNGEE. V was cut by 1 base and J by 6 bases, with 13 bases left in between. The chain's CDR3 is CASSVRVAPPGELFF. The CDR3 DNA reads TGTGCCAGCAGCGTACGGGTGGCCCCACCCGGGGAGCTGTTTTTT.

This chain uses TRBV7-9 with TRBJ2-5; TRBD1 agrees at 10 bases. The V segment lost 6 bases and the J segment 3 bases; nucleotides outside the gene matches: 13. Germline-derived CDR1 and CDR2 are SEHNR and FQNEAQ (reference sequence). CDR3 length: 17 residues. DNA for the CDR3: TGTGCCAGCAGGCGAAGAGGGACAGGGGTGGGGGAAGAGACCCAGTACTTC. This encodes CASRRRGTGVGEETQYF.

Here the CDR3 reads CASSRTGGPYNEQFF. In nucleotides, the CDR3 is TGCGCCAGCAGCCGTACAGGGGGACCCTACAATGAGCAGTTCTTC. The chain is built from TRBV5-1 and TRBJ2-1; the match to TRBD1 covers 8 bases. This CDR3 contains 15 residues. The germline CDR1 and CDR2 sequences are SGHRS and YFSETQ. The J segment lost 2 bases and the V segment lost 4 bases, leaving 5 bases of the junction unmatched.

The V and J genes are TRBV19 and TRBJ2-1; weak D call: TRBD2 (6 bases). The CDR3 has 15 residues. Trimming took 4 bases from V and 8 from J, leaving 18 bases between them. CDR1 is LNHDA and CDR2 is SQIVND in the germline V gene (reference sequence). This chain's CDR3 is CASSRSGVFWDEQFF. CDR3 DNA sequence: TGTGCCAGTAGTAGATCGGGGGTGTTTTGGGATGAGCAGTTCTTC.

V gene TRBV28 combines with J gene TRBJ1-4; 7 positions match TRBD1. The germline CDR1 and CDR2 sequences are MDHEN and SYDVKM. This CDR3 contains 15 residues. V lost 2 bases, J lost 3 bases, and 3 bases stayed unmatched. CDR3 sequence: CASSLRGQPNEKLFF. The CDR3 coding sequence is TGTGCCAGCAGTTTACGGGGACAGCCTAATGAAAAACTGTTTTTT. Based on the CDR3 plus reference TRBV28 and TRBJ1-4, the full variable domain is DVKVTQSSRYLVKRTGEKVFLECVQDMDHENMFWYRQDPGLGLRLIYFSYDVKMKEKGDIPEGYSVSREKKERFSLILESASTNQTSMYLCASSLRGQPNEKLFFGSGTQLSVL.

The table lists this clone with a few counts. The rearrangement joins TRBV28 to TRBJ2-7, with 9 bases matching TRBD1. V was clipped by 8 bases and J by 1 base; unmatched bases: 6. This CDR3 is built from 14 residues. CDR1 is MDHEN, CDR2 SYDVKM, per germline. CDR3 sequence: CASARTGVSYEQYF. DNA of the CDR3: TGTGCCAGCGCCCGGACAGGGGTGTCCTACGAGCAGTACTTC.

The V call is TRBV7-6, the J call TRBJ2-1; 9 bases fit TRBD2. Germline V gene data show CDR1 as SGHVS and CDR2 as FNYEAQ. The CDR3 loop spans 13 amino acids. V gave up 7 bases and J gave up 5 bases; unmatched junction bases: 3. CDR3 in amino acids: CASMGLAHNEQFF. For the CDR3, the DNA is TGTGCCAGCATGGGACTAGCTCACAATGAGCAGTTCTTC.

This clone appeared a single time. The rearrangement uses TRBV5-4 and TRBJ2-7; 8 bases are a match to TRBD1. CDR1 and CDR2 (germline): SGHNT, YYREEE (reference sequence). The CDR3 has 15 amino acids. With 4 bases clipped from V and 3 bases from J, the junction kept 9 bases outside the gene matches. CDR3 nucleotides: TGTGCCAGCAGCCCTCGACAGGGGCAGGGCTACGAGCAGTACTTC. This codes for CASSPRQGQGYEQYF.

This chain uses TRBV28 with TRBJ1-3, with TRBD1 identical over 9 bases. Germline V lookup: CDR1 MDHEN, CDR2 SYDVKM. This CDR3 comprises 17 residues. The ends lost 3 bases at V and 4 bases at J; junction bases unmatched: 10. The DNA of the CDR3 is TGTGCCAGCAGTTTCTGGGGACAGGGAGGGTTAGGAAACACCATATATTTT. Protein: CASSFWGQGGLGNTIYF. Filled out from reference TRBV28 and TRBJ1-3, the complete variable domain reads DVKVTQSSRYLVKRTGEKVFLECVQDMDHENMFWYRQDPGLGLRLIYFSYDVKMKEKGDIPEGYSVSREKKERFSLILESASTNQTSMYLCASSFWGQGGLGNTIYFGEGSWLTVV.

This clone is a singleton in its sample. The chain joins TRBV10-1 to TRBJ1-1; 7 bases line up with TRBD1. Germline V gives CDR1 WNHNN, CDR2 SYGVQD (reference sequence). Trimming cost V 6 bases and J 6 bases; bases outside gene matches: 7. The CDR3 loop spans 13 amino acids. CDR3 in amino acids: CASRGTEASEAFF. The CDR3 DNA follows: TGCGCCAGCAGGGGGACAGAAGCGTCTGAAGCTTTCTTT.

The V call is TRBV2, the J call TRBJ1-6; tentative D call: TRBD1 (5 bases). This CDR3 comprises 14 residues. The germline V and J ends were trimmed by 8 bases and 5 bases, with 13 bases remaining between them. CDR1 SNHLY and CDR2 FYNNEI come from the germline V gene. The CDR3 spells CASSEGVDNSPLHF. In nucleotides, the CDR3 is TGTGCCAGCTCAGAAGGGGTGGATAATTCACCCCTCCACTTT.

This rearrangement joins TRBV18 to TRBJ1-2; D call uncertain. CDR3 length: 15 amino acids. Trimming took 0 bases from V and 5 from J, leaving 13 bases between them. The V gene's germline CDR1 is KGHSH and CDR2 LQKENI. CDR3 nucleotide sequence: TGTGCCAGCTCACCACCCTCACTCTCGAAATATGGCTACACCTTC. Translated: CASSPPSLSKYGYTF.

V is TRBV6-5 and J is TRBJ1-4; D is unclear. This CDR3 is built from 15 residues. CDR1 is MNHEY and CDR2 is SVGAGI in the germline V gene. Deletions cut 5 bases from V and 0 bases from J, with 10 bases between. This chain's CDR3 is CASSPSRATNEKLFF. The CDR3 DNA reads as TGTGCCAGCAGTCCATCAAGAGCAACTAATGAAAAACTGTTTTTT.

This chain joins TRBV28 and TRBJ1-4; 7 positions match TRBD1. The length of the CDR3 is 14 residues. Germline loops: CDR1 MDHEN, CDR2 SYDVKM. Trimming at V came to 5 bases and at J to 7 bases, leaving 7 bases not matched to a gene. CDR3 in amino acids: CASSEQGYGEKLFF. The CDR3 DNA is TGTGCCAGCAGTGAACAGGGGTACGGTGAAAAACTGTTTTTT. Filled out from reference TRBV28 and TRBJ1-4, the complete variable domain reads DVKVTQSSRYLVKRTGEKVFLECVQDMDHENMFWYRQDPGLGLRLIYFSYDVKMKEKGDIPEGYSVSREKKERFSLILESASTNQTSMYLCASSEQGYGEKLFFGSGTQLSVL.

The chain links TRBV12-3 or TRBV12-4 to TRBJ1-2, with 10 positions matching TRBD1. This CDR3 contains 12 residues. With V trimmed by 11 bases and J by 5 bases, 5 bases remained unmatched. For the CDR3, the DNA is TGTGCCGGGACAGGGGCCAGGTATGGCTACACCTTC. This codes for CAGTGARYGYTF.

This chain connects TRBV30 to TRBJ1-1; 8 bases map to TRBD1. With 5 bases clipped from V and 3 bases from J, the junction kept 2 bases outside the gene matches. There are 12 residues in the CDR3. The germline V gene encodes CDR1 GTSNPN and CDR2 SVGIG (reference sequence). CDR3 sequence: CAWGTGDTEAFF. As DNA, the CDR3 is TGTGCCTGGGGGACAGGAGACACTGAAGCTTTCTTT.

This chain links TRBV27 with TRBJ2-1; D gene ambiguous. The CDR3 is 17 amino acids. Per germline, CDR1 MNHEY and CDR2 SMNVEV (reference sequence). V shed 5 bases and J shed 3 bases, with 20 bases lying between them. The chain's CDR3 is CASSPQLVSSLYNEQFF. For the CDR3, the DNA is TGTGCCAGCAGTCCCCAGTTAGTTAGCTCACTCTACAATGAGCAGTTCTTC.

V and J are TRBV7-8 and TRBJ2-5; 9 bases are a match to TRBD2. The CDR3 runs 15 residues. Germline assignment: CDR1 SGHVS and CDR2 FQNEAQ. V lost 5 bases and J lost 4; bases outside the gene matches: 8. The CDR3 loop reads CASSTGTSYGETQYF. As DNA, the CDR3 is TGTGCCAGCAGCACCGGGACTAGCTACGGAGAGACCCAGTACTTC. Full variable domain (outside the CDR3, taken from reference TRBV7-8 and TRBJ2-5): GAGVSQSPRYKVAKRGQDVALRCDPISGHVSLFWYQQALGQGPEFLTYFQNEAQLDKSGLPSDRFFAERPEGSVSTLKIQRTQQEDSAVYLCASSTGTSYGETQYFGPGTRLLVL.

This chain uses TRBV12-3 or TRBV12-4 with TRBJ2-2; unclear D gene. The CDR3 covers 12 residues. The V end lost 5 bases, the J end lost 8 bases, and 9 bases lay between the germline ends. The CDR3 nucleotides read TGTGCCAGCAGTACTGCGGTTGGGGAGCTGTTTTTT. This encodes CASSTAVGELFF.